This paragraph covers one T cell receptor (beta chain) sequence. The antigen remains unidentified. Only one base separates this from a far larger clonotype, so it likely reflects a read error. Here immunoSEQ multiplex PCR was the method, and the copy in TCRdb shows in-frame clones only, minus some. The table records about 490,000 clones, roughly four fifths of them present only once. This sample was included in a study of shared clonotypes between healthy human individuals. Study-level findings and limits: Donor scarcity curtailed the genetic and exposure-history diversity represented herein.

Germline CDR1 reads GTSNPN; CDR2 reads SVGIG (reference sequence). The CDR3 sequence is 11 residues long. The chain joins TRBV30 to TRBJ2-2; perhaps TRBD1 as D (6 bases). This TCR was recovered from a woman aged 40 to 50 in good health. Some clones in this sample may be carry-over from other donors' samples. Sequenced: PBMCs. CDR3 sequence: CATGNAGELFF. In nucleotides, the CDR3 is TGTGCCACAGGGAACGCCGGGGAGCTGTTTTTT.